This is a list of T cell receptor beta chains from one sample in a study of T cells after yellow fever vaccination. TCRdb recomputed calls from the 5' RACE reads with MiXCR, one row per CDR3 protein. The repertoire holds 610,000 or so distinct CDR3 sequences, with around an eighth as singletons. The source was PBMCs, collected on the day of the yellow fever booster vaccination. The receptors come from a man aged 30-40 years who received the YFV17D yellow fever vaccine. Each CDR3 is given with its conserved first and last residue. Fields, in order: clone size, V gene, J gene, CDR3 protein. Clone sizes are given selectively: once, few, many, or a class where the clone is expanded.

-,TRBV10-3,TRBJ1-5,CAISDRSVGTIGNQPQHF
-,TRBV6-2/TRBV6-3,TRBJ1-5,CASNTGAGGMRPQHF
many,TRBV11-2,TRBJ2-2,CASSLGGSGTGELFF
-,TRBV7-2,TRBJ2-3,CASSEGQATDTQYF
few,TRBV2,TRBJ2-1,CASTAGGPSYNEQFF
-,TRBV6-1,TRBJ2-7,CASSARRGPYEQYF
-,TRBV2,TRBJ2-1,CASALEGHNEQFF
few,TRBV6-2/TRBV6-3,TRBJ2-1,CASSWERTSGRDEQFF
many,TRBV15,TRBJ2-3,CATSTRTGVGSDTQYF
-,TRBV15,TRBJ2-1,CATSREAVTNEQFF
many,TRBV10-3,TRBJ2-7,CAISKASGRGYEQYF
-,TRBV28,TRBJ2-1,CASSYLGDNEQFF
-,TRBV20-1,TRBJ2-5,CSARVNQETQYF
-,TRBV21-1,TRBJ2-3,CASSKAHLRGGQGPDTQYF
-,TRBV7-2,TRBJ1-6,CASSVTGANSPLHF
many,TRBV29-1,TRBJ1-1,CSVSSGGAFF
-,TRBV6-1,TRBJ2-7,CASSENGPNSSEQYF
few,TRBV5-5,TRBJ2-2,CASSKDSAGELFF
few,TRBV10-3,TRBJ2-2,CAIAVVAGELFF
-,TRBV7-2,TRBJ2-7,CASSLSGTRSVEQYF
-,TRBV20-1,TRBJ2-2,CSAPGTSNTGELSF
few,TRBV29-1,TRBJ2-7,CSVSGLAGRLYEQYF
-,TRBV7-2,TRBJ2-3,CASSLGLAGEADTQYF
many,TRBV23-1,TRBJ2-4,CASNQGSGGFIQYF
-,TRBV7-7,TRBJ2-5,CASSSGQGKTQYF
few,TRBV27,TRBJ2-1,CASSLRAGPYNEQFF
few,TRBV5-1,TRBJ2-7,CASSLAGHYEQYF
-,TRBV20-1,TRBJ1-2,CSAIGESYGYTF
few,TRBV29-1,TRBJ1-2,CSDRQGNGGYTF
-,TRBV12-3/TRBV12-4,TRBJ2-7,CASSSPDRVRDEQYF
few,TRBV2,TRBJ2-5,CASPFDSLETQYF
many,TRBV28,TRBJ1-1,CASSFGGFGAEAFF
-,TRBV20-1,TRBJ2-1,CSARDPTSGRINEQFF
few,TRBV30,TRBJ1-5,CAWSPYRTRSNQPQHF
-,TRBV7-2,TRBJ1-1,CASTLRNLGTEAFF
few,TRBV30,TRBJ2-7,CAWSPRNEQYF
many,TRBV7-2,TRBJ2-1,CASSSVAREQFF
-,TRBV7-2,TRBJ2-3,CASSPSSRGVSTDTQYF
-,TRBV7-2,TRBJ2-7,CASSLGPLAAYEQYF
-,TRBV28,TRBJ2-7,CASSPHQGYEQYF
-,TRBV20-1,TRBJ2-1,CSLTSGAYNEQFF
-,TRBV7-9,TRBJ1-1,CASSLEGRHMNTEAFF
many,TRBV7-9,TRBJ2-2,CASSWDTSGSNTGELFF
few,TRBV4-3,TRBJ2-7,CASSQDSRESYEQYF
many,TRBV5-1,TRBJ1-1,CASSGRGNTEAFF
few,TRBV10-3,TRBJ2-2,CAIRREIRAGELFF
few,TRBV5-4,TRBJ2-1,CASAETSGKDEQFF
few,TRBV4-3,TRBJ1-6,CASSQDRTGNSPLHF
few,TRBV6-2/TRBV6-3,TRBJ1-2,CASSLPPVRNYGYTF
few,TRBV20-1,TRBJ2-5,CSVLRRADKTQYF
-,TRBV27,TRBJ2-7,CASSYLRDRGQNRSYEQYF
few,TRBV7-2,TRBJ2-7,CASSFGTRVGYEQYF
-,TRBV4-2,TRBJ2-7,CASSQELAGYEQYF
many,TRBV5-1,TRBJ2-2,CASSLPAGATGELFF